There are a few counts of the clone carrying this T cell receptor beta chain. Trimming removed 0 bases from V and 3 bases from J, with 5 bases in between. The V gene's germline CDR1 is KGHDR and CDR2 SFDVKD. This CDR3 spans 13 amino acids. This entry is derived from a study of patients and donors after allogeneic stem cell transplantation. Via MiXCR, TCRdb re-called the RT-PCR reads, giving one row per CDR3 protein. Among hundreds of thousands of distinct CDR3 sequences listed, approximately 16% were seen once. Sequenced input: blood, either unsorted or a sorted T cell fraction (not recorded which). This sequence originates from a human donor who was either an allogeneic HSCT recipient or a stem cell or donor lymphocyte infusion donor (not recorded which). It is not recorded whose cells these are; they may come from a transplant donor. The rearrangement joins TRBV24-1 to TRBJ2-7; D gene unclear. CDR3 sequence reads: CATSDLGNYEQYF. For the CDR3, the DNA is TGTGCCACCAGTGATTTGGGCAACTACGAGCAGTACTTC.